What follows describes a single T cell receptor (beta chain). The sample belongs to a study of blood T cells in healthy people across ages. It was with a sample-barcoded 5' primer and a J-beta primer mix that a second PCR of about 6 to 12 cycles was run. A template-switch adaptor that had 12 random nucleotides put a tag on each cDNA molecule. Using its own MiXCR run on the 5' RACE reads, TCRdb lists one record per CDR3 protein. The sample has roughly 1,000,000 distinct CDR3 sequences; approximately 25% are singletons. The CDR3 has 13 amino acids. The germline gives CDR1 SGHRS, CDR2 YFSETQ. These data were also reused for a study on T cells of mothers and their children. That paper notes: A few mothers and their six children, all healthy Caucasians, donated.

The sequenced sample was blood. The receptor comes from a girl aged 2-10 years in good health. This chain links TRBV5-1 with TRBJ2-5; D remains ambiguous. The J call may be faulty, since TRBJ2-1 better matches the DNA end. The CDR3 here is CASSSTLYNEQFF. CDR3 sequence (DNA): TGCGCCAGCAGCTCAACATTATACAATGAGCAGTTCTTC.